This T cell receptor (beta chain) was profiled in a study of shared clonotypes between healthy human individuals. Study-level background: A couple of women and three men aged 18 to 49 made up the donors. There were three CD4 naive, three CD4 memory, two CD8 naive and one CD8 memory plates per donor.

Trimming shortened V by 3 bases and J by 0 bases, and 13 bases separated the two germline ends. CDR3 length equals 15 residues. Germline V gives CDR1 SGDLS, CDR2 YYNGEE. Libraries were prepared by immunoSEQ multiplex PCR; TCRdb keeps only in-frame clonotypes and omits some of them. Among a few million clones listed, 90% to 95% were seen once. Terminally differentiated effector memory CD45RA+ cells were excluded by CCR7 positive selection of CD45RO-negative cells. As to this clone: Other DNA sequences of this sample code for an identical CDR3.

What was sequenced was naive CD8+ T cells from PBMCs. This TCR derives from a young man in good health. Some clones in this sample may be carry-over from other donors' samples. V gene TRBV9 combines with J gene TRBJ2-7; D could derive from TRBD1 or TRBD2 (5 bases each). CDR3 sequence: CASSAGTGSSYEQYF. Here the CDR3 DNA reads TGTGCCAGCAGCGCCGGGACGGGGAGCTCCTACGAGCAGTACTTC.